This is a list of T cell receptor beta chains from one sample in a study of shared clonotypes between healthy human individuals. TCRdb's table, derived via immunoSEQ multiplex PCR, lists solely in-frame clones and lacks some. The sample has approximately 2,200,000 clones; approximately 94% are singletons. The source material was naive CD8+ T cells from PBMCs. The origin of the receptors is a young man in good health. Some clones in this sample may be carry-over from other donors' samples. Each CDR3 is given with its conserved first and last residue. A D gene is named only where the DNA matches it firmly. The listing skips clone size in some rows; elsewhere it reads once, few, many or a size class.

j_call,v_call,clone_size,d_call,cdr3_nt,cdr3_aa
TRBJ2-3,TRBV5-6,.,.,TGTGCCAGCAGCTTGGGTTCGGGGGCCGTGCAGTATTTT,CASSLGSGAVQYF
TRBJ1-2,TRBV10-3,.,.,TGTGCCATCAGTGAGGGGCAGCGCTATGGCTACACCTTC,CAISEGQRYGYTF
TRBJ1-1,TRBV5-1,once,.,TGCGCCAGCAGCCGCGCGATTACAGGAAACACTGAAGCTTTCTTT,CASSRAITGNTEAFF
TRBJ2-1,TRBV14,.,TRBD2,TGTGCCAGCAGCCCAAAACTTAGCGGGGGCTACAATGAGCAGTTCTTC,CASSPKLSGGYNEQFF
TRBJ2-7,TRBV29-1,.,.,TGCAGCGTACTTGACAGGCTAAGGTACGAGCAGTACTTC,CSVLDRLRYEQYF
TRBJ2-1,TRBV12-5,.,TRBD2,TGTGCTAGTGGTTTGACTAGCGGGGGCTCGGGTGAGCAGTTCTTC,CASGLTSGGSGEQFF
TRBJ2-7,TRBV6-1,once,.,TGTGCCACCAATGACGGGATCACAGGGACGAGAGGTGTATACGAGCAGTACTTC,CATNDGITGTRGVYEQYF
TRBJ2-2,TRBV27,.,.,TGTGCCAGCAGTTTATTGACAGCCAACACCGGGGAGCTGTTTTTT,CASSLLTANTGELFF
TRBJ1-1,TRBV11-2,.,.,TGTGCCAGCAGCTTAGGACCAGGAACGAACACTGAAGCTTTCTTT,CASSLGPGTNTEAFF
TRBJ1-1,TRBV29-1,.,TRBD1,TGCAGCATCACAGGGGGCAGAAGGGCTGAAGCTTTCTTT,CSITGGRRAEAFF
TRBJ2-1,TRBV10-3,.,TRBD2,TGTGCCATCAGGACCGGACTAGCGGGCATCTACAATGAGCAGTTCTTC,CAIRTGLAGIYNEQFF
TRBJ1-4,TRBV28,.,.,TGTGCCAGCAGTTTATTGGTACCGCAGCTCGCGGAAAAACTGTTTTTT,CASSLLVPQLAEKLFF
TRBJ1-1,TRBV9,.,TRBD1,TGTGCCAGCAGCGTAGCCGGGACAGGGAGAACTGAAGCTTTCTTT,CASSVAGTGRTEAFF
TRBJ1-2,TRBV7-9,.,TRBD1,TGTGCCAGCAGCTCTGACCTAAGGGACAGGGCTACCTATGGCTACACCTTC,CASSSDLRDRATYGYTF
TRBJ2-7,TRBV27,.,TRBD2,TGTGCCAGCAGTCTATTTTATACGACTAGCGGGAGCCTCGTCGAGCAGTACTTC,CASSLFYTTSGSLVEQYF
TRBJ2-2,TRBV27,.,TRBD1,TGTGCCAGCAGTTTATCGCATATTCCAGGGGGCGCTGAGGTTGGGGAGCTGTTTTTT,CASSLSHIPGGAEVGELFF
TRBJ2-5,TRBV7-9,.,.,TGTGCCAGCAGCCGACAGTTGCAAGAGACCCAGTACTTC,CASSRQLQETQYF
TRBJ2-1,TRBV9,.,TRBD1,TGTGCCAGCAGCGTATACGGGACAGGGGGGAATAATGAGCAGTTCTTC,CASSVYGTGGNNEQFF
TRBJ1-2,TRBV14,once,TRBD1,TGTGCCAGCAGCCAGCACAGGGGATACTATGGCTACACCTTC,CASSQHRGYYGYTF
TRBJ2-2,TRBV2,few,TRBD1,TGTGCCATCGTACTGGGGACAGGTGGTACCGGGGAGCTGTTTTTT,CAIVLGTGGTGELFF
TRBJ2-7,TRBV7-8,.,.,TGTGCCAGCAGCTCTTACTCCAGCTCCTACGAGCAGTACTTC,CASSSYSSSYEQYF
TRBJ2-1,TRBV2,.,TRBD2,TGTGCCAGCAGTGAAAGGACCCAGCGGGAGGACAATGAGCAGTTCTTC,CASSERTQREDNEQFF
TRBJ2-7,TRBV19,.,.,TGTGCCAGTAGTGTCTCCCCGGGGGCGATGAACGAGCAGTACTTC,CASSVSPGAMNEQYF
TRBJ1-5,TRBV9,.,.,TGTGCCAGCAGCGTAGTGGGGGGTCCAAGGCCCCAGCATTTT,CASSVVGGPRPQHF
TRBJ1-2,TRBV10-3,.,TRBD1,TGTGCCATCAATACAGGGGGGGCAAACGATGGCTACACCTTC,CAINTGGANDGYTF
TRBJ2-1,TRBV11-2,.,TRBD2,TGTGCCAGCAGCTTAGAAGCGGGAGGTAGAAATGAGCAGTTCTTC,CASSLEAGGRNEQFF
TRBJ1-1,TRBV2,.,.,TGTGCCAGCAGTCTCGGGGGTTCTATGAACACTGAAGCTTTCTTT,CASSLGGSMNTEAFF
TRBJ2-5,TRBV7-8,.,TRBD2,TGTGCCAGCAGCTTAGATAGGACTAGCGGGCGGGACCAAGAGACCCAGTACTTC,CASSLDRTSGRDQETQYF
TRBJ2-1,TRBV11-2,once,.,TGTGCCAGCAGCCCAACCATACAGGGAAAGGTGTTCTTC,CASSPTIQGKVFF
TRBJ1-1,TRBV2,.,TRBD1,TGTGCCAGCGGACAGGACAGGGGTGTCACTGAAGCTTTCTTT,CASGQDRGVTEAFF
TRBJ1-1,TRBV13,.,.,TGTGCCAGCAGCCCGCAGGGGATTAGCACTGAAGCTTTCTTT,CASSPQGISTEAFF
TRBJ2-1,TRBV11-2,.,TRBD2,TGTGCCAGCAGCTTTAGCGGGGAGCAGTTCTTC,CASSFSGEQFF
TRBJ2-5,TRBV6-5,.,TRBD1,TGTGCCAGCAGCGACAGGGGGTGGGGAGAGACCCAGTACTTC,CASSDRGWGETQYF
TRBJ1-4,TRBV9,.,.,TGTGCCAGCAGCGTAGAAGGATCAACTAATGAAAAACTGTTTTTT,CASSVEGSTNEKLFF
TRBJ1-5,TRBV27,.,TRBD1,TGTGCCAGCAGTCCCGGGACAGGGGGCCAGCCCCAGCATTTT,CASSPGTGGQPQHF
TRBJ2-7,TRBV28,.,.,TGTGCCAGCAGTCCCCCCTCCCTTTCGAAGGAGCAGTACTTC,CASSPPSLSKEQYF
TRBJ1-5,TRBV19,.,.,TGTGCCAGTAATAAAGGGAATCAGCCCCAGCATTTT,CASNKGNQPQHF
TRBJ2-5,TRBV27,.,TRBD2,TGTGCCAGCAGTCCGCGGGGGGGGTGGGAGACCCAGTACTTC,CASSPRGGWETQYF
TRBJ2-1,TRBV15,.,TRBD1,TGTGCCACCAGCAGAGTTTTGACAGGGGTGTTCGATGAGCAGTTCTTC,CATSRVLTGVFDEQFF
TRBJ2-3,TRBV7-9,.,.,TGTGCCAGCAGCTCGACTAGACAGGGCGGCACAGATACGCAGTATTTT,CASSSTRQGGTDTQYF
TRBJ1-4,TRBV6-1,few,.,TGTGCCAGCAAACGAGGTTATGAAAAACTGTTTTTT,CASKRGYEKLFF
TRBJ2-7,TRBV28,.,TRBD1,TGTGCCAGCAGTTTGGCAGGGGGCGGGTACGAGCAGTACTTC,CASSLAGGGYEQYF
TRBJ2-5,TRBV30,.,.,TGTGCCTGGAGTGTACAGGGACAAGAGACCCAGTACTTC,CAWSVQGQETQYF
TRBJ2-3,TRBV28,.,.,TGTGCCAGCAGTGTACAGACAGCTAGCCCAGATACGCAGTATTTT,CASSVQTASPDTQYF
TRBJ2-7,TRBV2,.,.,TGTGCCAGCACCCACAGGGACTCCTACGAGCAGTACTTC,CASTHRDSYEQYF
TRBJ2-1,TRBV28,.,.,TGTGCCAGCAGCCGGGCCTACAATGAGCAGTTCTTC,CASSRAYNEQFF